This TCR beta chain was identified during a study of beta chain features in type 1 diabetes. Background on the study: Examination spanned around 100,000,000 sorted cells from all samples.

Based on CD45RO/CCR7/CD25/CD127/CD95/CD27, CD4+ regulatory, stem cell-like memory, naive and central memory cells were sorted. Study-level points and caveats: The VDJ junctions of type 1 diabetes patients carried fewer insertions and more deletions. TCRB CDR3s were moderately but significantly shorter in Type 1 diabetes patients in all four CD4+ subsets. It was among patients, rather than healthy donors, that naive, central memory and Treg TCRB repertoires appeared more similar.

On this clone: Its antigen is still unknown.

The isolated RNA, all of it, was reverse transcribed, so expressed TCRB transcripts were what got sequenced. The method was immunoSEQ multiplex PCR; TCRdb's version includes in-frame clones alone and lacks a portion of them. The repertoire includes some 350,000 clones, 8.5% to 10% of them detected once, and about 0.6% sits in the top ten. The CDR3 runs 14 residues. V shed 4 bases and J shed 3 bases, with 9 bases lying between them. Per the germline V gene, CDR1 is LGHNA and CDR2 is YSLEER. The sequenced sample was central memory CD4+ T cells from blood. The receptor was isolated from a young man with type 1 diabetes. V and J are TRBV4-3 and TRBJ2-2; a weak D match, TRBD1 (5 bases). The CDR3 nucleotides are TGCGCCAGCAGCCCCCAGGGCGACACCGGGGAGCTGTTTTTT. It specifies CASSPQGDTGELFF.